This entry concerns a single TCR beta chain. Its antigen is currently unknown. The source of the sample is a study of beta chain features in type 1 diabetes. Germline V CDR1 and CDR2: PRHDT, FYEKMQ (reference sequence). This CDR3 is 17 amino acids long. V was clipped by 0 bases and J by 3 bases, with 16 bases between them. Regarding the study as a whole: Type 1 diabetes patients had moderately but significantly shorter TCRB CDR3s in all four CD4+ subsets. Across patients, naive, central memory and Treg TCRB repertoires exhibited apparently greater similarity than was observed across healthy donors.

Sequencing targeted expressed TCRB transcripts, as all isolated RNA had been reverse transcribed. Samples of naive, central memory and regulatory T cells yielded a mean of about 3.7 million reads. Sequencing was performed with immunoSEQ multiplex PCR; in TCRdb, only in-frame clones are kept and a portion is missing. The sample holds 350,000 to 400,000 clones; about 12% are singletons and the top ten take around 0.01%. This TCR was recovered from a woman younger than 30 with type 1 diabetes. The V and J genes are TRBV13 and TRBJ2-3, with a weak D call TRBD1 (5 bases). The sample consisted of naive CD4+ T cells from blood. The DNA for the CDR3 is TGTGCCAGCAGCTTAGGGTTACGACAGAGCTTAACAGATACGCAGTATTTT. Protein: CASSLGLRQSLTDTQYF.